This TCR beta chain was sequenced for a study of blood T cell repertoires in COVID-19. Overall study: The study drew acute and convalescent COVID-19 samples from the United States, Italy and Spain. Nucleic acid was either cDNA or gDNA, and it came from T cells, B-cell-depleted T cells, or PBMCs.

This CDR3 region has 18 residues. V lost 2 bases and J lost 5; bases outside the gene matches: 14. CDR1 and CDR2 (germline): KGHSH, LQKENI. In the original workflow: Using reference gene primer amplification, nucleated cell counts were estimated. Repertoires were generated with immunoSEQ multiplex PCR, while TCRdb's copy carries only in-frame clones and drops some. The DNA gave D and trimming, while V, J and clone size come from that table. The sample includes 120,000 or so clones, 65% to 90% of them seen just once. The chain couples TRBV18 to TRBJ2-2; the match to TRBD2 covers 7 bases. The sample comprised peripheral blood. The receptor was isolated from a woman of 80 years or more with acute or convalescent COVID-19. The CDR3 loop is CASSPRAGGGSWTGELFF. DNA for the CDR3: TGTGCCAGCTCACCAAGGGCTGGCGGGGGATCTTGGACCGGGGAGCTGTTTTTT.